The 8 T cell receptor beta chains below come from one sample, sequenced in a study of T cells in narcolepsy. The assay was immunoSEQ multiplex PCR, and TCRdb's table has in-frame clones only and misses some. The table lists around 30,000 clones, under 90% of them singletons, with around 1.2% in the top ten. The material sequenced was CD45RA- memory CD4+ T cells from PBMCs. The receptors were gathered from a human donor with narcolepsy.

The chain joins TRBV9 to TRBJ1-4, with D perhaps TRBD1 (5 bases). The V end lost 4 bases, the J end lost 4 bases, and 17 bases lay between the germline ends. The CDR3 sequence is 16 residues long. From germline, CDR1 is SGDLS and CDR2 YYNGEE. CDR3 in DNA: TGTGCCAGCAGCCCCAACATGGGGCAAAGTAATGAAAAACTGTTTTTT. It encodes CASSPNMGQSNEKLFF.

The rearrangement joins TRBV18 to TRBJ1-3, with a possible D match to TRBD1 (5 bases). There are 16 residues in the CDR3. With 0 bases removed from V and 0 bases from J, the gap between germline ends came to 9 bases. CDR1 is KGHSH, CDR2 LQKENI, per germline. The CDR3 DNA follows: TGTGCCAGCTCACCACCAAGACAGCTCTCTGGAAACACCATATATTTT. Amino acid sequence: CASSPPRQLSGNTIYF.

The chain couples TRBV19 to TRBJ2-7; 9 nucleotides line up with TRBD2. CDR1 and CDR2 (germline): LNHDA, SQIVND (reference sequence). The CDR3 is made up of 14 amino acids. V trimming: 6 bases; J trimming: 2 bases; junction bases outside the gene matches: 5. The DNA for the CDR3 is TGTGCCAGTAGGCGGGGGGGGGCTGCCTACGAGCAGTACTTC. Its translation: CASRRGGAAYEQYF.

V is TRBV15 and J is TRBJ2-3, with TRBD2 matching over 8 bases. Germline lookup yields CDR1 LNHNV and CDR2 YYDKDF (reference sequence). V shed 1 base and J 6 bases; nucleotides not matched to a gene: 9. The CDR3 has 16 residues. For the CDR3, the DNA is TGTGCCACCAGCAGAGGCGGACTAGCAGCCTGGGATACGCAGTATTTT. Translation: CATSRGGLAAWDTQYF.

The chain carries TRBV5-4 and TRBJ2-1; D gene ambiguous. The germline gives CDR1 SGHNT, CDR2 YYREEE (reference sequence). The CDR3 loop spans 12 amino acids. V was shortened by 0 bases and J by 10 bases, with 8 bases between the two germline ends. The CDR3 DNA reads TGTGCCAGCAGCTTGGACATAGGAGAGCAGTTCTTC. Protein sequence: CASSLDIGEQFF.

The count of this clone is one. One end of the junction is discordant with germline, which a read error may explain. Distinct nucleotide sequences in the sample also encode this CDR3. This CDR3 reads CASSVGPGLAHEQFF. The DNA of the CDR3 is TGTGCCAGCAGCGTAGGTCCGGGACTAGCACATGAACAGTTCTTC. V usage is TRBV9 and J usage is TRBJ2-1, with 9 bases lining up with TRBD2. Germline V gene sequence: CDR1 SGDLS, CDR2 YYNGEE. This CDR3 has 15 amino acids.

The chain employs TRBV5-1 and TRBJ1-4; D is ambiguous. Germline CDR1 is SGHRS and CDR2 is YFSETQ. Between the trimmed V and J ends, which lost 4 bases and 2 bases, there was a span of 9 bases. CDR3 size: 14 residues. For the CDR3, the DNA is TGCGCCAGCAGCGCGACGGCTACTAATGAAAAACTGTTTTTT. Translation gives CASSATATNEKLFF.

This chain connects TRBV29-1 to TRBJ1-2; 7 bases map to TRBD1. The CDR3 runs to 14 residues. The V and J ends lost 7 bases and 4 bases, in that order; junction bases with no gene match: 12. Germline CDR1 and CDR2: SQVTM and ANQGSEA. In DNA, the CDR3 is TGCAGCGCCGAGGGGAGGGGGCATGGCTATGGCTACACCTTC. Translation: CSAEGRGHGYGYTF.